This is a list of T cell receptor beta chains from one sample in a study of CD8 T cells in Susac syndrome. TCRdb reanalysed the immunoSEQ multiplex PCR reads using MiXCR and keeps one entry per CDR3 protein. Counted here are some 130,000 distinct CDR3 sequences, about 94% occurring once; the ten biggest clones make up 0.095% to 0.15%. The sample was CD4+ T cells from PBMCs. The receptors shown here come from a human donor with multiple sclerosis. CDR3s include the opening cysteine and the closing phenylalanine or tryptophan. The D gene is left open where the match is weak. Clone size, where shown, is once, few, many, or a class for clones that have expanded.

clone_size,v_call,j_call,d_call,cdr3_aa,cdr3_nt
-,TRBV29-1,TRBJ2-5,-,CSVVVNQETQYF,TGCAGCGTTGTTGTTAACCAAGAGACCCAGTACTTC
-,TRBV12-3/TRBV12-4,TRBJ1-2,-,CASSENRVPLTYGYTF,TGTGCCAGCAGCGAAAACAGGGTCCCGCTCACCTATGGCTACACCTTC
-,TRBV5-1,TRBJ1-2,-,CASSPGLLDYGYTF,TGCGCCAGCAGCCCTGGGCTCCTTGACTATGGCTACACCTTC
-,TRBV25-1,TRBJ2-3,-,CASSEGAGADTQYF,TGTGCCAGCAGTGAAGGTGCAGGGGCGGATACGCAGTATTTT
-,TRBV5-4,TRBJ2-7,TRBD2,CASSPGGLHYEQYF,TGTGCCAGCAGCCCGGGGGGGCTCCACTACGAGCAGTACTTC
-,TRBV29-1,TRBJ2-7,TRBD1,CSAALPGQIDEQYF,TGCAGCGCTGCGTTACCGGGACAGATCGACGAGCAGTACTTC
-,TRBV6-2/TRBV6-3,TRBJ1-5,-,CASQDRAYEPQHF,TGTGCCAGCCAAGACCGAGCATACGAGCCCCAGCATTTT
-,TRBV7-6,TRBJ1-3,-,CASSFRSGVSGNTIYF,TGTGCCAGCAGCTTTCGGTCCGGGGTCTCTGGAAACACCATATATTTT
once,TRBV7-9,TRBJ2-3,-,CASSFRAGFTDTQYF,TGTGCCAGCAGCTTCCGGGCAGGGTTCACAGATACGCAGTATTTT
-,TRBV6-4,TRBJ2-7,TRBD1,CASRLGQGGYEQYF,TGTGCCAGCAGATTAGGACAGGGAGGCTACGAGCAGTACTTC
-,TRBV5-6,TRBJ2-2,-,CASSPGVVPGKLFF,TGTGCCAGCAGCCCTGGAGTGGTCCCCGGGAAGCTGTTTTTT
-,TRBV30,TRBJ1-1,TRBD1,CAGDRVQAFF,TGTGCCGGGGACAGGGTCCAAGCTTTCTTT
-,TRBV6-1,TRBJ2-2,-,CASSEGQVAGELFF,TGTGCCAGCAGTGAGGGCCAAGTAGCCGGGGAGCTGTTTTTT
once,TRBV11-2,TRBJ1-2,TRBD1,CASSLDGTDYGYTF,TGTGCCAGCAGCTTAGATGGGACAGACTATGGCTACACCTTC
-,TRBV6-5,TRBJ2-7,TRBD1,CASSYSGTVLSYEQYF,TGTGCCAGCAGTTACTCGGGGACAGTCCTCTCCTACGAGCAGTACTTC
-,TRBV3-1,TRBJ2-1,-,CASSPRGGVSPNEQFF,TGTGCCAGCAGCCCAAGGGGGGGGGTCTCGCCCAATGAGCAGTTCTTC
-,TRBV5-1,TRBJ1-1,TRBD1,CASTSGTANTEAFF,TGCGCCAGCACCTCTGGGACAGCCAACACTGAAGCTTTCTTT
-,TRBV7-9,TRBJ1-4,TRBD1,CASSFWTGQTTNEKLFF,TGTGCCAGCAGCTTTTGGACAGGGCAGACTACTAATGAAAAACTGTTTTTT
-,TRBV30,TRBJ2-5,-,CAWSVTGSETQYF,TGTGCCTGGAGTGTAACGGGATCTGAGACCCAGTACTTC
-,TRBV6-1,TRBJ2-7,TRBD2,CASSVSGTRGGSYEQYF,TGTGCCAGCAGTGTTTCCGGGACTAGGGGAGGCTCCTACGAGCAGTACTTC